This TCR beta chain was sequenced in a study of blood T cells in healthy people across ages. Study results and limitations: Relative to aged donors, long-lived donors carried more naive CD4+ cells and displayed higher diversity.

Germline V gene data show CDR1 as DFQATT and CDR2 as SNEGSKA (reference sequence). The CDR3 extends over 14 amino acids. For the second PCR, which ran for 7 to 11 cycles, a sample-barcoded 5' primer and a J-beta primer mix were used. Through a template-switch adaptor with 12 random nucleotides, each cDNA molecule received a tag. One entry per CDR3 protein, called by TCRdb with MiXCR from the 5' RACE reads. The sample contains some 1,800,000 distinct CDR3 sequences, more than 35% of which appear only once. As concerns this clonotype: What it recognizes is unknown.

The sequencing sample was made of blood. This sequence joins TRBV20-1 and TRBJ2-7, with 12 bases aligning to TRBD2. Matching the DNA end better, TRBJ2-5 makes the J call doubtful. This clonotype originated in a human donor in good health. The CDR3 loop reads CSARTSGGYETQYF. CDR3 nucleotide sequence: TGCAGTGCCCGAACTAGCGGGGGGTATGAGACCCAGTACTTC.